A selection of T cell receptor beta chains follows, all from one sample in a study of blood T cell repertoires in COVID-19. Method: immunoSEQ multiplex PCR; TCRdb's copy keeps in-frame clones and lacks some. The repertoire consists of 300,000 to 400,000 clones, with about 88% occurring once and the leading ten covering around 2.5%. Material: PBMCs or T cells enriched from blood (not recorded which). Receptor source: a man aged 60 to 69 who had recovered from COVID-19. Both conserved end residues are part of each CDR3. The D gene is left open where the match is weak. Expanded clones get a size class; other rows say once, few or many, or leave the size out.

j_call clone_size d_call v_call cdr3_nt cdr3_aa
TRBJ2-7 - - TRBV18 TGTGCCAGCTCGCGGGACTACGAGCAGTACTTC CASSRDYEQYF
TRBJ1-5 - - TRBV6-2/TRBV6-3 TGTGCCAGCAGTCTATCCGACATCGGCAATCAGCCCCAGCATTTT CASSLSDIGNQPQHF
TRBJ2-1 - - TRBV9 TGTGCCAGCAGCACCGCACAGGTTGGCTCCTACAATGAGCAGTTCTTC CASSTAQVGSYNEQFF
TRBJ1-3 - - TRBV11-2 TGTGCCAGCAGCTTAGCTTTTCAGGGGCCAGGAAACACCATATATTTT CASSLAFQGPGNTIYF
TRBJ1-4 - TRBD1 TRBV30 TGTGCCTGGGCCAAAACAGGGGAGAGTGAAAAACTGTTTTTT CAWAKTGESEKLFF
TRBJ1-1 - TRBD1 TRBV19 TGTGCCAGTAGTGCAAGACAGGGGAACACTGAAGCTTTCTTT CASSARQGNTEAFF
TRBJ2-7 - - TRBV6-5 TGTGCCAGCAGTTACCGTACAACAGGGTACGAGCAGTACTTC CASSYRTTGYEQYF
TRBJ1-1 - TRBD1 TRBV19 TGTGCCAGCGGGACAGGGTTTGTGGCTGAAGCTTTCTTT CASGTGFVAEAFF
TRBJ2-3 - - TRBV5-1 TGCGCCAGCGGGGCGGCTAACACAGATACGCAGTATTTT CASGAANTDTQYF
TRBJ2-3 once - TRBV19 TGTGCCAGTAGTATTTACTGGAGCACAGATACGCAGTATTTT CASSIYWSTDTQYF
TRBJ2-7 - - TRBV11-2 TGTGCCAGCAGCCCGGTAATCGGTTACGAGCAGTACTTC CASSPVIGYEQYF
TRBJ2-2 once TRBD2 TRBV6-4 TGTGCCAGCAGTGGTCAGCGGGAGCGGACCGGGGAGCTGTTTTTT CASSGQRERTGELFF
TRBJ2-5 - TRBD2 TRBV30 TGTGCCTGGAGTTCGCTAGCGGACGACGTCTACTTC CAWSSLADDVYF
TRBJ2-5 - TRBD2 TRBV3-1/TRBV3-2 TGTGCCAGCAGCCGCAGCGGGGGAAGGGCGACCCAGTACTTC CASSRSGGRATQYF
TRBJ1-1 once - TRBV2 TGTGCCAGCAGCGCACATCTTAACACTGAAGCTTTCTTT CASSAHLNTEAFF
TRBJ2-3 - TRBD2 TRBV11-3 TGTGCCAGCAGCTTAGTAGGTCTGGCCGGGAGGGCCACAGATACGCAGTATTTT CASSLVGLAGRATDTQYF
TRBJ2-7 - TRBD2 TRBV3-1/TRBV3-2 TGTGCCAGCAGCCAAGTGGCTAGCGGAAATCAGTACTTC CASSQVASGNQYF
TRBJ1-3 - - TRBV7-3 TGTGCCAGCAGCATCCTCGGGGGCTCTGGAAACACCATATATTTT CASSILGGSGNTIYF
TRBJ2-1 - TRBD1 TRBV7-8 TGTGCCAGCAGCTTGAGGGGGCCGAGTCTCAATGAGCAGTTCTTC CASSLRGPSLNEQFF
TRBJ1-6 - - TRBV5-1 TGCGCCAGCAGCTTTGGTCAATCCGGGTCACCCCTCCACTTT CASSFGQSGSPLHF
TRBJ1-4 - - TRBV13 TGTGCCAGCAGCTTCGGGGGTGAAAAACTGTTTTTT CASSFGGEKLFF
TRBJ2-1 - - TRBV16 TGTGCCAGCAGCCTTACCCGGAACCGGGGCAATGAGCAGTTCTTC CASSLTRNRGNEQFF
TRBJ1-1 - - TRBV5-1 TGCGCCAGCAGCCCTACCGGAGACAGACACATGAACACTGAAGCTTTCTTT CASSPTGDRHMNTEAFF
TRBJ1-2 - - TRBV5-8 TGTGCCAGCACCTTACAGGGTCCGTCCTATGGCTACACCTTC CASTLQGPSYGYTF
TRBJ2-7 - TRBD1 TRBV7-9 TGTGCCAGCAGCTTAGCGGCCTCGGGACAGGGGCTTCCCTACGAGCAGTACTTC CASSLAASGQGLPYEQYF
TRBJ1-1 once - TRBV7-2 TGTGCCAGCAGCCTGTCGCGGAACACTGAAGCTTTCTTT CASSLSRNTEAFF
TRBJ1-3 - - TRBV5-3 TGTGCCAGAAGGGGAAAGCGGGACCGGAGCTCTGGAAACACCATATATTTT CARRGKRDRSSGNTIYF
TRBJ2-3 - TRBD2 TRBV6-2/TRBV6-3 TGTGCCAGCAGTTACGGGACTAGCGGGGGGGAAGTTTATACGCAGTATTTT CASSYGTSGGEVYTQYF
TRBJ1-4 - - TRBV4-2 TGTGCCAGCAGCCAAGATCCGCCCACCTCAGCAACTAATGAAAAACTGTTTTTT CASSQDPPTSATNEKLFF